This T cell receptor beta chain was found in a study of blood T cell repertoires in COVID-19. Study in general: The United States, Italy and Spain supplied acute and convalescent COVID-19 samples. T cells, B-cell-depleted T cells, or PBMCs supplied cDNA or gDNA.

Germline trimming cut 2 bases from V and 4 bases from J; bases unmatched to any gene: 3. There are 15 residues in the CDR3. Germline values: CDR1 SSHAT, CDR2 FNYEAQ (reference sequence). Original processing methods: Estimates of nucleated cell counts were drawn from the amplification of reference gene primers. The data were produced by immunoSEQ multiplex PCR, yet TCRdb's version contains in-frame clones alone and is incomplete. The V and J calls and clone size were taken over from that table, and D and trimming were inferred from the DNA. The sample comprises about 27,000 clones, about 90% of which are singletons, and 2.5% to 3% rests with the top ten.

Sequencing used peripheral blood. This sequence originates from a human donor in a cohort sampled during active COVID-19. V usage is TRBV7-7 and J usage is TRBJ2-1; TRBD2 matches 9 bases. The CDR3 region is CASSLLAGPYNEQFF. The CDR3 DNA reads as TGTGCCAGCAGCTTACTAGCGGGGCCTTACAATGAGCAGTTCTTC. The variable domain in full, completed from reference TRBV7-7 and TRBJ2-1, reads GAGVSQSPRYKVTKRGQDVTLRCDPISSHATLYWYQQALGQGPEFLTYFNYEAQPDKSGLPSDRFSAERPEGSISTLTIQRTEQRDSAMYRCASSLLAGPYNEQFFGPGTRLTVL.